The clone carrying this T cell receptor (beta chain) appeared a few times. Its target is unknown. The CDR3 runs 14 residues. Germline V CDR1 and CDR2: MGHRA, YSYEKL. V lost 0 bases to trimming and J lost 7 bases, with 12 bases between them. This record comes from a study of identical twins. Study-wide points: Insertion counts were lower in abundant cord blood beta clonotypes, a trend that memory repertoires did not show. Its conclusions, products of cross-sectional statistical analysis, did not come from following the same donors.

TCRdb re-called the 5' RACE reads through MiXCR, storing one row per CDR3 protein. This table holds 700,000 or so distinct CDR3 sequences, 8.5% to 9.5% found once. All donors were healthy, and all were Caucasian. The sample also formed part of further work on yellow fever vaccine responses in identical twins.

The TCR was taken from a woman between 18 and 29 years old in good health. The source material was PBMCs. The chain joins TRBV4-1 to TRBJ1-2; no firm D call. CDR3 DNA: TGCGCCAGCAGCCAAGACGGCCCTGGCGGTGGCTACACCTTC. Protein: CASSQDGPGGGYTF.